This T cell receptor beta chain was obtained from a study of cytomegalovirus exposure and HLA in healthy donors. About the study: Unique TCRs from HLA-typed donors, around 93 million of them, were held in an early data release.

There are a few counts of this clone. Its target is unknown. The CDR3 runs 17 residues. The V gene end was trimmed by 4 bases and the J gene end by 7 bases; junction bases not matched to a gene: 9. CDR1 and CDR2 (germline): SGHTA, FQGTGA. Broader study findings: Some V segments could not be told apart, so they were left out, TRBV6-2 and TRBV6-3 among them. While the bulk of TCR sequences proved rare, some public TCRs turned up in many donors.

The primer mix had 60 Vbeta and 13 Jbeta primers. Here immunoSEQ multiplex PCR was the method, and the copy in TCRdb shows in-frame clones only, minus some. The sample includes some 110,000 clones, roughly 68% of them seen just once. This clonotype was sampled from a man aged 25-45 years in good health and CMV-seropositive. The chain has TRBV7-3 and TRBJ2-1; 14 nucleotides agree with TRBD2. The specimen was PBMCs. CDR3 residues: CASSSKGLAGVGNEQFF. CDR3 coding DNA: TGTGCCAGCAGCTCCAAGGGACTAGCGGGGGTAGGGAATGAGCAGTTCTTC.